Shown below are 15 T cell receptor beta chains from a single sample sequenced in a study of post-analysis software for immune sequencing data. Prepared libraries of TCR beta cDNA carried unique molecular identifiers. TCRdb re-called the PCR reads through MiXCR, storing one row per CDR3 protein. The table has hundreds of thousands of distinct CDR3 sequences, roughly 29% seen once; the top ten hold more than 0.55%. Study results and caveats: Elevated frequency relative to controls characterized several TRBV segments in patients, TRBV5-6, TRBV5-1 and TRBV20-1 among them.

Their target antigens are unknown. The specimen was blood. These receptor sequences come from a girl under 18 with multiple sclerosis.

This sequence joins TRBV18 and TRBJ1-2; perhaps TRBD1 as D (5 bases). The V and J ends lost 0 bases and 4 bases respectively, with 12 bases between them. CDR1 is KGHSH, CDR2 LQKENI, per germline. The CDR3 has 15 residues. CDR3 loop: CASSPPLAGAYGYTF. Written as DNA, the CDR3 is TGTGCCAGCTCACCACCACTTGCCGGGGCCTATGGCTACACCTTC.

A word on this clonotype: An end of the junction differs from the germline gene, which may be a read error. The chain carries TRBV6-1 and TRBJ2-3, with a possible D match to TRBD2 (6 bases). CDR1 is MNHNS and CDR2 is SASEGT in the germline V gene. This CDR3 is built from 18 residues. The CDR3 nucleotides read TGTACCAGCAGTACAAGACCGGGACTTCTCCCTACCCCAGATACGCAGTATTTT. Translating gives CTSSTRPGLLPTPDTQYF.

The V and J genes are TRBV5-1 and TRBJ2-1, with TRBD2 matching 10 bases. Trimming removed 4 bases from V and 4 bases from J; junction bases left unmatched: 17. Germline V gene data show CDR1 as SGHRS and CDR2 as YFSETQ. The length of the CDR3 is 19 residues. CDR3 amino acids: CASSLRLASGGAAYNEQFF. CDR3 nucleotide sequence: TGCGCCAGCAGCCTACGACTAGCAAGCGGGGGGGCCGCTTACAATGAGCAGTTCTTC.

The chain has TRBV13 and TRBJ1-1; 9 nucleotides match TRBD1. After removal of 4 bases from V and 1 base from J, the junction contained 7 bases not matched to a gene. This CDR3 is built from 16 residues. Germline V gene sequence: CDR1 PRHDT, CDR2 FYEKMQ (reference sequence). This chain's CDR3 is CASSWGQGRRNTEAFF. CDR3 nucleotide sequence: TGTGCCAGCAGCTGGGGACAGGGAAGGAGGAACACTGAAGCTTTCTTT.

The genes are TRBV4-1 and TRBJ1-2, with TRBD1 as a possible D gene (6 bases). From germline, CDR1 is MGHRA and CDR2 YSYEKL. The CDR3 extends over 14 amino acids. Trimming took 1 base from V and 8 from J, leaving 14 bases between them. As DNA, the CDR3 is TGCGCCAGCAGCCAAGTGGCCGGAGGGGGGGGCTACACCTTC. Translation: CASSQVAGGGGYTF.

This clonotype came up once. The rearrangement uses TRBV25-1 and TRBJ1-5; D ambiguous. V was clipped by 6 bases and J by 2 bases, with 11 bases between them. The CDR3 loop spans 14 amino acids. The germline gives CDR1 MGHDK, CDR2 SYGVNS. In DNA, the CDR3 is TGTGCCAGCAGAGAGGGTCCGGGCAATCAGCCCCAGCATTTT. Translating gives CASREGPGNQPQHF.

This clonotype was detected many times. The gene calls are TRBV10-2 and TRBJ2-5; TRBD1 matches at 9 bases. The CDR3 length is 13 residues. With V trimmed by 8 bases and J by 2 bases, 3 bases remained unmatched. Per germline, CDR1 WSHSY and CDR2 SAAADI. CDR3 region: CASGQGRQETQYF. Here the CDR3 DNA reads TGCGCCAGCGGACAGGGGAGACAAGAGACCCAGTACTTC.

J is TRBJ2-5 and V is TRBV3-1; D not resolved. The CDR3 runs to 15 residues. Between the trimmed V and J ends, which lost 1 base and 5 bases, there was a span of 14 bases. Per the germline V gene, CDR1 is LGHDT and CDR2 is YNNKEL (reference sequence). CDR3 amino acids: CASSQGGNLGETQYF. Here the CDR3 DNA reads TGTGCCAGCAGCCAAGGTGGTAATCTGGGGGAGACCCAGTACTTC.

This sequence joins TRBV7-2 and TRBJ1-1, with no clear D. This CDR3 comprises 13 residues. V lost 5 bases to trimming and J lost 9 bases, with 16 bases between them. Germline V gene sequence: CDR1 SGHTA, CDR2 FQGNSA. The CDR3 nucleotides read TGTGCCAGCAGCCCCAATTCGGGGTTGAAAGCTTTCTTT. Translating gives CASSPNSGLKAFF.

The sample holds one count of this clonotype. This chain connects TRBV5-1 to TRBJ2-1; D gene unclear. Matching the DNA end better, TRBJ2-7 makes the J call doubtful. CDR1 SGHRS and CDR2 YFSETQ come from the germline V gene. CDR3 length: 16 residues. The CDR3 sequence: CASSSRHSSSYNEQYF. CDR3 sequence (DNA): TGCGCCAGCAGCTCGAGACATTCGAGCTCCTACAATGAGCAGTACTTC.

The chain is built from TRBV4-3 and TRBJ2-6; D gene uncertain. CDR1 is LGHNA and CDR2 is YSLEER in the germline V gene. V lost 0 bases and J 0 bases, leaving 6 bases between the germline ends. The CDR3 is made up of 16 amino acids. CDR3 residues: CASSQESASGANVLTF. The DNA of the CDR3 is TGCGCCAGCAGCCAAGAAAGCGCCTCTGGGGCCAACGTCCTGACTTTC.

The rearrangement links TRBV7-2 to TRBJ2-1; perhaps TRBD2 as D (6 bases). V shed 5 bases and J shed 8 bases, with 10 bases lying between them. The CDR3 spans 12 residues. The germline V gene has CDR1 SGHTA and CDR2 FQGNSA. CDR3 nucleotides: TGTGCCAGCAGCGCCCAGCGGGATGAGCAGTTCTTC. It translates to CASSAQRDEQFF.

The table lists this clonotype with a few counts. This chain links TRBV24-1 with TRBJ2-1; D is unclear. The CDR3 runs to 12 residues. CDR1 is KGHDR and CDR2 is SFDVKD in the germline V gene. The V gene lost 4 bases and the J gene lost 13 bases, with 13 bases spanning the gap. CDR3 amino acids: CATSDPTSPQFF. The DNA for the CDR3 is TGTGCCACCAGTGACCCCACGTCCCCCCAGTTCTTC.

The sample holds one count of this clonotype. The rearrangement uses TRBV20-1 and TRBJ2-3, with TRBD2 matching 11 bases. The CDR3 is made up of 16 amino acids. Germline CDR1 DFQATT, CDR2 SNEGSKA (reference sequence). V gave up 5 bases and J gave up 4 bases; unmatched junction bases: 11. Here the CDR3 DNA reads TGCAGTGCTCCCCGGGGGTTAGCGGGGGGGCCAGATACGCAGTATTTT. It codes for CSAPRGLAGGPDTQYF.

The sample holds a few counts of this clonotype. The chain links TRBV4-3 to TRBJ2-1; D is unclear. With the DNA end fitting TRBJ2-7 better, the J assignment may be wrong. The germline V gene encodes CDR1 LGHNA and CDR2 YSLEER. This CDR3 is 14 amino acids long. This chain's CDR3 is CASSQDWGRNEQYF. CDR3 in DNA: TGCGCCAGCAGCCAAGATTGGGGAAGGAATGAGCAGTACTTC.